This TCR beta chain was sequenced during a study of cytomegalovirus exposure and HLA in healthy donors. Points from the study as a whole: For presence/absence analyses, sequencing depth was assumed to be roughly uniform across donors.

As regards this clone: Its target is not known.

Trimming at V came to 6 bases and at J to 1 base, leaving 11 bases not matched to a gene. The CDR3 has 16 amino acids. Germline assignment: CDR1 SQVTM and CDR2 ANQGSEA. Use of 60 Vbeta and 13 Jbeta primers characterized the PCR. Sequenced by immunoSEQ multiplex PCR; TCRdb stores in-frame clones only, minus some. The sample records roughly 150,000 clones, under 85% being singletons. This clonotype was sampled from a woman younger than 30 in good health and CMV-seropositive. What was sequenced was PBMCs. This chain links TRBV29-1 with TRBJ1-1, with 10 bases that match TRBD1. The CDR3 reads CSVDGQGESSNTEAFF. CDR3 DNA: TGCAGCGTAGATGGACAGGGGGAGAGTTCGAACACTGAAGCTTTCTTT.